Presented here are 27 T cell receptor beta chains from one specimen sequenced in a study of blood T cell repertoires in COVID-19. The repertoire was sequenced with immunoSEQ multiplex PCR; TCRdb's copy has only in-frame clones and lacks some. Among tens of thousands of clones listed, over 75% were seen once. The specimen sequenced was peripheral blood. These receptors were obtained from a human donor in a cohort sampled during active COVID-19.

This chain links TRBV25-1 with TRBJ2-7, with 8 nucleotides matching TRBD2. The length of the CDR3 is 15 residues. Germline CDR1 reads MGHDK; CDR2 reads SYGVNS. Trimming took 3 bases from V and 7 from J; bases not matched to a gene: 11. The CDR3 region is CASSDGTSIWGEQYF. DNA of the CDR3: TGTGCCAGCAGTGATGGGACTAGTATCTGGGGGGAGCAGTACTTC.

The genes are TRBV4-2 and TRBJ2-2; 9 bases line up with TRBD2. The germline V gene encodes CDR1 LGHNA and CDR2 YNFKEQ. The trim removed 5 bases at V and 2 bases at J, leaving 6 bases unmatched. The CDR3 loop spans 16 amino acids. DNA of the CDR3: TGTGCCAGCAGCTCGAGACTAGCGGCCAACACCGGGGAGCTGTTTTTT. Translating gives CASSSRLAANTGELFF.

This clone was picked up a small number of times. The rearrangement joins TRBV12-3 or TRBV12-4 to TRBJ2-7, with D perhaps matching TRBD1 (7 bases). Trimming removed 7 bases at V and 2 bases at J, with 12 bases between. This CDR3 has 13 residues. The CDR3 DNA sequence: TGTGCCAGCACCAGGGGGGTAACCTACGAGCAGTACTTC. Encoded protein: CASTRGVTYEQYF.

The count of this clone is one. This sequence joins TRBV28 and TRBJ1-5; the D is unclear. Germline lookup yields CDR1 MDHEN and CDR2 SYDVKM. The V end lost 2 bases, the J end lost 3 bases, and 5 bases lay between the germline ends. This CDR3 contains 13 residues. The CDR3 DNA follows: TGTGCCAGCAGTTTAATCGTCAATCAGCCCCAGCATTTT. Translating it yields CASSLIVNQPQHF.

V usage is TRBV28 and J usage is TRBJ1-3; 9 positions match TRBD1. CDR3 length: 17 residues. Trimming at V came to 4 bases and at J to 0 bases, leaving 7 bases not matched to a gene. Per germline, CDR1 MDHEN and CDR2 SYDVKM. CDR3 residues: CASSSQMGQGSGNTIYF. Written as DNA, the CDR3 is TGTGCCAGCAGTTCCCAAATGGGACAGGGCTCTGGAAACACCATATATTTT. Drawing the rest from reference TRBV28 and TRBJ1-3, the complete variable domain is DVKVTQSSRYLVKRTGEKVFLECVQDMDHENMFWYRQDPGLGLRLIYFSYDVKMKEKGDIPEGYSVSREKKERFSLILESASTNQTSMYLCASSSQMGQGSGNTIYFGEGSWLTVV.

The chain employs TRBV5-1 and TRBJ2-7, with D possibly being TRBD1 (6 bases). The germline V gene encodes CDR1 SGHRS and CDR2 YFSETQ. V lost 4 bases and J 2 bases, leaving 10 bases between the germline ends. The CDR3 runs to 13 residues. CDR3 nucleotide sequence: TGCGCCAGCAGCATACAGGGCCCCTACGAGCAGTACTTC. Protein product: CASSIQGPYEQYF. Full variable domain (remainder filled in from reference TRBV5-1 and TRBJ2-7): KAGVTQTPRYLIKTRGQQVTLSCSPISGHRSVSWYQQTPGQGLQFLFEYFSETQRNKGNFPGRFSGRQFSNSRSEMNVSTLELGDSALYLCASSIQGPYEQYFGPGTRLTVT.

This chain uses TRBV5-1 with TRBJ1-3; no clear D gene. V was cut by 5 bases and J by 0 bases, with 6 bases left in between. The V gene's germline CDR1 is SGHRS and CDR2 YFSETQ. This CDR3 spans 13 amino acids. The CDR3 is CASSPGSGNTIYF. CDR3 nucleotides: TGCGCCAGCAGTCCAGGCTCTGGAAACACCATATATTTT.

The chain couples TRBV19 to TRBJ2-7; the match to TRBD1 covers 9 bases. The CDR3 extends over 13 amino acids. J was trimmed by 6 bases and V by 6 bases; bases with no gene match: 6. CDR1 is LNHDA and CDR2 is SQIVND in the germline V gene (reference sequence). The CDR3 nucleotides are TGTGCCAGTAGGGGGGACAGGGCAGGCGAGCAGTACTTC. Translation: CASRGDRAGEQYF.

This rearrangement joins TRBV7-9 to TRBJ2-7; 11 bases fit TRBD1. Per germline, CDR1 SEHNR and CDR2 FQNEAQ (reference sequence). Losses at the gene ends were 4 bases for V and 3 bases for J; bases not matched to a gene: 2. This CDR3 spans 14 amino acids. CDR3 in DNA: TGTGCCAGCAGCTCGGGACAGGGGGTCTACGAGCAGTACTTC. Protein sequence: CASSSGQGVYEQYF.

By sample share, this clone is medium-sized. The rearrangement uses TRBV28 and TRBJ2-7; 11 bases align to TRBD2. Looked up from germline, CDR1 is MDHEN and CDR2 is SYDVKM. This CDR3 contains 17 residues. Trimming took 4 bases from V and 3 from J; bases not matched to a gene: 11. In nucleotides, the CDR3 is TGTGCCAGCAGTTCCGGGACTAGCGGACGTGGCGGCTACGAGCAGTACTTC. Protein sequence: CASSSGTSGRGGYEQYF. Variable domain in full (rest from reference TRBV28 and TRBJ2-7): DVKVTQSSRYLVKRTGEKVFLECVQDMDHENMFWYRQDPGLGLRLIYFSYDVKMKEKGDIPEGYSVSREKKERFSLILESASTNQTSMYLCASSSGTSGRGGYEQYFGPGTRLTVT.

The chain recombines TRBV6-6 with TRBJ1-1, with 7 nucleotides matching TRBD1. This CDR3 region has 13 residues. Germline CDR1 reads MNHNY; CDR2 reads SVGAGI (reference sequence). V shed 5 bases and J 6 bases; nucleotides not matched to a gene: 6. Written as DNA, the CDR3 is TGTGCCAGCAGTAACAGGGGCAGGGCTGAAGCTTTCTTT. This sequence encodes CASSNRGRAEAFF.

The chain couples TRBV5-1 to TRBJ2-7, with 16 bases that match TRBD2. J lost 4 bases, V lost 2 bases, and 15 bases had no gene match. CDR1 and CDR2 (germline): SGHRS, YFSETQ. The CDR3 spans 20 residues. The CDR3 DNA sequence: TGCGCCAGCAGCTTACAATACAGGGGACTAGCGGGAGGGCCCATGTACGAGCAGTACTTC. Translated: CASSLQYRGLAGGPMYEQYF.

This clone was counted between two and nine times. The chain recombines TRBV7-8 with TRBJ1-6, with 8 nucleotides matching TRBD1. This CDR3 spans 16 amino acids. Germline-derived CDR1 and CDR2 are SGHVS and FQNEAQ. Trimming at V came to 4 bases and at J to 7 bases, leaving 9 bases not matched to a gene. CDR3 region: CASSSSFRGQNSPLHF. CDR3 sequence (DNA): TGTGCCAGCAGCTCCTCCTTCAGGGGGCAAAATTCACCCCTCCACTTT.

J is TRBJ1-1 and V is TRBV9; the D is unclear. CDR1 is SGDLS, CDR2 YYNGEE, per germline. This CDR3 comprises 14 residues. Deletions cut 3 bases from V and 1 base from J, with 10 bases between. The CDR3 is CASSANIANTEAFF. CDR3 coding DNA: TGTGCCAGCAGCGCCAATATAGCGAACACTGAAGCTTTCTTT.

This chain connects TRBV5-1 to TRBJ2-7; 8 bases line up with TRBD1. This CDR3 is 15 amino acids long. Looked up from germline, CDR1 is SGHRS and CDR2 is YFSETQ. V gave up 4 bases and J gave up 2 bases; unmatched junction bases: 8. The CDR3, as DNA: TGCGCCAGCAGCCCTGGACAGGGCTTAGCCTACGAGCAGTACTTC. Protein product: CASSPGQGLAYEQYF.

This clone was seen only once. The rearrangement links TRBV21-1 to TRBJ2-5; the table assigns TRBD2, which was not confirmed against the DNA. TRBV21-1 constitutes a pseudogene. The CDR3 spans 16 residues. CDR3 bases: TGTGCCAGCAGCAGGGAGCAGCGGGAGGTTGTCGAGACCCAGTACTTC. This encodes CASSREQREVVETQYF.

A note on this clone: Other DNA sequences in this specimen translate into the identical CDR3. V is TRBV5-1 and J is TRBJ1-4, with D maybe TRBD1 (6 bases). The V and J ends lost 3 bases and 3 bases respectively, with 12 bases between them. Germline loops: CDR1 SGHRS, CDR2 YFSETQ. This CDR3 contains 15 residues. CDR3 loop: CASSSTGPPNEKLFF. CDR3 coding DNA: TGCGCCAGCAGCTCAACAGGGCCCCCTAATGAAAAACTGTTTTTT.

The chain uses TRBV2 and TRBJ1-1, with D possibly TRBD1 on 6 matching bases. The CDR3 length is 14 residues. Germline V gives CDR1 SNHLY, CDR2 FYNNEI. Trimming cost V 4 bases and J 1 base, with 10 bases left between them. CDR3 amino acids: CASSGGGGNTEAFF. CDR3 nucleotides: TGTGCCAGCAGTGGTGGGGGCGGGAACACTGAAGCTTTCTTT. The full variable domain, with the rest looked up from reference TRBV2 and TRBJ1-1, is EPEVTQTPSHQVTQMGQEVILRCVPISNHLYFYWYRQILGQKVEFLVSFYNNEISEKSEIFDDQFSVERPDGSNFTLKIRSTKLEDSAMYFCASSGGGGNTEAFFGQGTRLTVV.

As for this clone: One junction end does not reproduce the germline sequence, and a read error may be involved. V is TRBV27 and J is TRBJ1-2, with D hard to call. There are 11 residues in the CDR3. Germline assignment: CDR1 MNHEY and CDR2 SMNVEV (reference sequence). CDR3 sequence (DNA): TGTGCCAGTGGCCCGTGGGGAGTTCTTTCTTTC. This gives the protein CASGPWGVLSF.

V is TRBV6-5 and J is TRBJ2-3; TRBD1 matches 10 bases. Trimming removed 6 bases from V and 6 bases from J; junction bases left unmatched: 6. Germline V gene sequence: CDR1 MNHEY, CDR2 SVGAGI. The length of the CDR3 is 14 residues. The CDR3 region is CASSPGQGSDTQYF. The DNA of the CDR3 is TGTGCCAGCAGCCCGGGACAGGGGTCGGATACGCAGTATTTT.

The V call is TRBV18, the J call TRBJ2-7, with 14 bases matching TRBD2. Germline-derived CDR1 and CDR2 are KGHSH and LQKENI. V was pared by 5 bases and J by 5 bases, with 2 bases of the junction left unmatched. The CDR3 runs 14 residues. This chain's CDR3 is CASSGTSGRNEQYF. As DNA, the CDR3 is TGTGCCAGCTCAGGGACTAGCGGGAGAAACGAGCAGTACTTC.

The chain joins TRBV7-8 to TRBJ1-3; no clear D. Germline V CDR1 and CDR2: SGHVS, FQNEAQ. Trimming took off 10 bases at V and 0 bases at J, with 19 bases between the two ends. CDR3 length equals 16 residues. The CDR3 nucleotides read TGTGCCACCGAATATGGGCGGGCAAACTCTGGAAACACCATATATTTT. Translation gives CATEYGRANSGNTIYF.

The table lists this clone with a count of one. This chain joins TRBV6-2 or TRBV6-3 and TRBJ2-7, with 9 bases lining up with TRBD2. The CDR3 length is 18 residues. Germline values: CDR1 MNHEY, CDR2 SVGEGT. With V trimmed by 2 bases and J by 0 bases, 11 bases remained unmatched. The CDR3 DNA reads TGTGCCAGCAGTTACGATATCACTAGCGGGCTCCTCTCCTACGAGCAGTACTTC. The encoded protein is CASSYDITSGLLSYEQYF.

The chain joins TRBV5-1 to TRBJ1-4; possibly TRBD1 for D (6 bases). The V and J ends lost 1 base and 1 base respectively, with 11 bases between them. From germline, CDR1 is SGHRS and CDR2 YFSETQ. CDR3 length: 16 amino acids. CDR3 protein: CASSLMSRGTNEKLFF. Here the CDR3 DNA reads TGCGCCAGCAGCTTGATGAGCAGGGGAACTAATGAAAAACTGTTTTTT.

The rearrangement uses TRBV4-3 and TRBJ2-2; D might be TRBD2 (6 bases). Germline lookup yields CDR1 LGHNA and CDR2 YSLEER. This CDR3 region has 17 residues. V was clipped by 0 bases and J by 1 base, with 12 bases between them. The CDR3 here is CASSQDRAGKNTGELFF. In DNA form, the CDR3 reads TGCGCCAGCAGCCAAGATCGGGCGGGGAAGAACACCGGGGAGCTGTTTTTT.

The gene calls are TRBV5-4 and TRBJ2-7; 8 positions agree with TRBD2. With V trimmed by 1 base and J by 0 bases, 6 bases remained unmatched. CDR1 is SGHNT and CDR2 is YYREEE in the germline V gene (reference sequence). This CDR3 has 16 residues. In DNA, the CDR3 is TGTGCCAGCAGCTTGACTAGCGGAAGCAACTCCTACGAGCAGTACTTC. Protein sequence: CASSLTSGSNSYEQYF. Full variable domain (rest looked up from reference TRBV5-4 and TRBJ2-7): ETGVTQSPTHLIKTRGQQVTLRCSSQSGHNTVSWYQQALGQGPQFIFQYYREEENGRGNFPPRFSGLQFPNYSSELNVNALELDDSALYLCASSLTSGSNSYEQYFGPGTRLTVT.

The V and J genes are TRBV6-5 and TRBJ1-2, with D hard to call. The germline gives CDR1 MNHEY, CDR2 SVGAGI. Trimming left V 5 bases short and J 3 bases short, with 4 bases between. This CDR3 is built from 11 residues. CDR3 residues: CASSTDYGYTF. In nucleotides, the CDR3 is TGTGCCAGCAGTACTGACTATGGCTACACCTTC.